The 6 T cell receptor beta chains listed next were all sequenced from one sample in a study of blood T cell repertoires in COVID-19. TCRdb's copy holds only in-frame clones and misses some; the assay was immunoSEQ multiplex PCR. The sample records 150,000 to 200,000 clones, 90% being singletons. Sequencing was performed on peripheral blood. These receptors were taken from a man between 50 and 59 years old with acute or convalescent COVID-19.

This clone has just one count. This sequence joins TRBV11-2 and TRBJ2-3; no clear D. The CDR3 totals 13 residues. V lost 5 bases and J lost 6, with 12 bases in between. CDR1 is SGHAT and CDR2 is FQNNGV in the germline V gene. The CDR3 nucleotides read TGTGCCAGCAGCCGATTCGGTATGGATACGCAGTATTTT. Translating it yields CASSRFGMDTQYF.

The genes are TRBV6-1 and TRBJ1-5; D gene ambiguous. The germline gives CDR1 MNHNS, CDR2 SASEGT. Trimming pared 3 bases from V and 5 bases from J, leaving 8 bases between. This CDR3 comprises 13 residues. CDR3 amino acids: CASSDSNYQPQHF. The CDR3 DNA reads TGTGCCAGCAGTGACAGTAATTATCAGCCCCAGCATTTT.

The CDR3 protein is CATRRELAGELFF. DNA of the CDR3: TGTGCCACCAGGCGGGAGCTCGCGGGGGAGCTGTTTTTT. This chain uses TRBV10-3 with TRBJ2-2; TRBD2 aligns across 7 bases. Unmatched junction bases numbered 10, after V lost 10 bases and J lost 8 bases. The CDR3 length is 13 residues. Germline CDR1 is ENHRY and CDR2 is SYGVKD.

The chain joins TRBV7-9 to TRBJ2-3; D possibly corresponds to TRBD2 (6 bases). From germline, CDR1 is SEHNR and CDR2 FQNEAQ (reference sequence). The length of the CDR3 is 16 residues. Trimming removed 4 bases at V and 0 bases at J, with 14 bases between. Here the CDR3 DNA reads TGTGCCAGCAGCTCTCGGGAGAGGTCTAGCACAGATACGCAGTATTTT. Its protein is CASSSRERSSTDTQYF.

This chain links TRBV28 with TRBJ1-2; the D gene is possibly TRBD1 (5 bases). From germline, CDR1 is MDHEN and CDR2 SYDVKM. The CDR3 sequence is 13 residues long. With 7 bases removed from V and 2 bases from J, the gap between germline ends came to 11 bases. The CDR3 DNA sequence: TGTGCCAGCAAAATTCAGGGAAACTATGGCTACACCTTC. This gives the protein CASKIQGNYGYTF.

The V call is TRBV5-4, the J call TRBJ2-2; perhaps TRBD2 as D (5 bases). The germline V gene has CDR1 SGHNT and CDR2 YYREEE (reference sequence). The V end was cut by 2 bases, the J end by 0 bases, with 11 bases between. The CDR3 length is 16 residues. The CDR3: CASSFIGRANTGELFF. Written as DNA, the CDR3 is TGTGCCAGCAGCTTCATTGGGAGAGCGAACACCGGGGAGCTGTTTTTT.